This TCR beta chain was found in a study of shared clonotypes between healthy human individuals. Study-level background: Researchers assigned three CD4 naive, three CD4 memory, two CD8 naive and one CD8 memory plate to each donor.

The data were produced by immunoSEQ multiplex PCR, yet TCRdb's version contains in-frame clones alone and is incomplete. This sample has about 2 million clones, with roughly 96% found just once. Germline V CDR1 and CDR2: MNHNY, SVGAGI (reference sequence). V shed 4 bases and J 5 bases; nucleotides not matched to a gene: 7. The CDR3 is made up of 14 amino acids. This clone occurred once. This TCR was sampled from a man in his late teens or twenties in good health. The sample consisted of naive CD4+ T cells sorted from blood. Indicated subset: CD45RA+ positively selected. The rearrangement links TRBV6-6 to TRBJ2-5, with TRBD1 identical over 7 bases. The CDR3 DNA reads as TGTGCCAGCAGTTCAGCACAGGGGCCGGAGACCCAGTACTTC. Translated, it gives CASSSAQGPETQYF.